This is a list of T cell receptor beta chains from one sample in a study of early T cells in non-severe SARS-CoV-2 infection. TCRdb analysed the 5' RACE reads with MiXCR anew, one entry per CDR3 protein. The sample shows 100,000 to 150,000 distinct CDR3 sequences, under 15% of them seen only once. The sample consisted of whole blood. The source of these receptors is an adult who was a healthcare worker with PCR-confirmed SARS-CoV-2 infection or an uninfected control (not recorded which). The CDR3 runs from the conserved cysteine through the conserved F or W. A D gene is named only where the DNA matches it firmly. The listing skips clone size in some rows; elsewhere it reads once, few, many or a size class.

clone_size,d_call,j_call,v_call,cdr3_aa,cdr3_nt
many,.,TRBJ1-1,TRBV29-1,CSVDPTGTEAFF,TGCAGCGTTGATCCGACCGGGACTGAAGCTTTCTTT
.,.,TRBJ2-1,TRBV7-3,CASSFGSRSYNEQFF,TGTGCCAGCAGCTTCGGTTCCCGCTCCTACAATGAGCAGTTCTTC
few,TRBD1,TRBJ2-5,TRBV20-1,CSAATTGVETQYF,TGCAGTGCAGCCACCACAGGGGTAGAGACCCAGTACTTC
.,.,TRBJ1-2,TRBV29-1,CSVVGAHSGYTF,TGCAGCGTTGTGGGAGCACACAGTGGCTACACCTTC
.,.,TRBJ1-1,TRBV29-1,CSGQVNTEAFF,TGCAGCGGACAGGTGAACACTGAAGCTTTCTTT
.,.,TRBJ2-3,TRBV6-1,CAIIGGRRQYF,TGTGCCATTATAGGGGGACGTCGGCAGTATTTT
.,.,TRBJ1-2,TRBV12-3/TRBV12-4,CASSLSRTSGYTF,TGTGCCAGCAGTTTATCGAGGACCTCAGGCTACACCTTC
.,.,TRBJ2-3,TRBV5-5,CASRLSWGPEEDTQYF,TGTGCCAGCAGGCTTTCGTGGGGGCCGGAGGAAGATACGCAGTATTTT
few,.,TRBJ2-1,TRBV20-1,CSAYTGPNEQFF,TGCAGTGCTTATACAGGGCCCAATGAGCAGTTCTTC
.,TRBD1,TRBJ1-4,TRBV10-3,CAISRQGLIMNEKLFF,TGTGCCATCAGTCGACAGGGGTTAATCATGAATGAAAAACTGTTTTTT
.,.,TRBJ2-7,TRBV5-1,CASSDGGGYEQYF,TGCGCCAGCAGCGACGGGGGCGGGTACGAGCAGTACTTC
few,.,TRBJ2-7,TRBV9,CASSVDGSYEQYF,TGTGCCAGCAGCGTAGACGGGTCCTACGAGCAGTACTTC
few,.,TRBJ2-3,TRBV4-1,CASSQERVLDTQYF,TGCGCCAGCAGCCAAGAGAGGGTTCTAGATACGCAGTATTTT
.,.,TRBJ1-5,TRBV11-3,CASSLGGDGHQPQHF,TGTGCCAGCAGCTTAGGGGGAGATGGGCATCAGCCCCAGCATTTT
.,TRBD1,TRBJ2-5,TRBV6-2/TRBV6-3,CASSSPGGGTQYF,TGTGCCAGCAGTTCACCAGGGGGCGGGACCCAGTACTTC
many,.,TRBJ2-5,TRBV4-1,CASSQAWGTSQETQYF,TGCGCCAGCAGCCAAGCGTGGGGGACTTCCCAAGAGACCCAGTACTTC
.,.,TRBJ1-6,TRBV3-1,CASSQVDQAPLHF,TGTGCCAGCAGCCAAGTAGACCAGGCACCCCTCCACTTT
.,.,TRBJ1-6,TRBV6-5,CASKSDPGQLNSPLHF,TGTGCCTCCAAGAGTGACCCAGGACAGCTAAATTCACCCCTCCACTTT
few,.,TRBJ2-7,TRBV12-3/TRBV12-4,CASSSHYYGTTYEQYF,TGTGCCAGCAGTTCACACTACTACGGGACAACGTACGAGCAGTACTTC
.,.,TRBJ2-3,TRBV5-4,CASSLAGGLSTDTQYF,TGTGCCAGCAGCTTGGCAGGGGGACTCTCTACAGATACGCAGTATTTT
few,.,TRBJ1-3,TRBV4-1,CASSPEAGGNTIYF,TGCGCCAGCAGCCCGGAGGCTGGTGGAAACACCATATATTTT
few,.,TRBJ2-7,TRBV7-9,CASSPQSSYEQYF,TGTGCCAGCAGCCCACAGAGCTCCTACGAGCAGTACTTC
many,.,TRBJ2-3,TRBV2,CASSGDGRDTQYF,TGTGCCAGCAGTGGAGACGGGCGGGATACGCAGTATTTT
.,.,TRBJ2-1,TRBV18,CASSPENEQFF,TGTGCCAGCTCACCAGAGAATGAGCAGTTCTTC
.,.,TRBJ1-5,TRBV12-3/TRBV12-4,CASSYLYSNQPQHF,TGTGCCAGCAGCTACCTTTATAGCAATCAGCCCCAGCATTTT
few,.,TRBJ1-2,TRBV7-9,CASSSTLTNYGYTF,TGTGCCAGCAGCTCTACTCTGACGAACTATGGCTACACCTTC
few,.,TRBJ1-5,TRBV12-3/TRBV12-4,CASSWDSNQPQHF,TGTGCCAGCAGTTGGGACAGCAATCAGCCCCAGCATTTT
few,.,TRBJ1-3,TRBV30,CACDNSGNTIYF,TGTGCCTGCGACAACTCTGGAAACACCATATATTTT
.,.,TRBJ2-1,TRBV12-5,CASGLVAGSPSEQFF,TGTGCTAGTGGTTTGGTGGCTGGATCCCCCAGCGAGCAGTTCTTC
.,TRBD1,TRBJ2-1,TRBV4-1,CASSQSGQGYNEQFF,TGCGCCAGCAGCCAATCGGGACAGGGTTACAATGAGCAGTTCTTC
.,.,TRBJ2-5,TRBV4-1,CASSQEGPGHSQETQYF,TGCGCCAGCAGCCAAGAGGGACCGGGACATTCCCAAGAGACCCAGTACTTC
.,.,TRBJ1-1,TRBV30,CAWSPSMGGEAFF,TGTGCCTGGAGTCCCTCTATGGGTGGAGAAGCTTTCTTT
.,.,TRBJ1-2,TRBV7-8,CASSLAPIGRGYTF,TGTGCCAGCAGCTTAGCGCCGATAGGGCGGGGCTACACCTTC
few,.,TRBJ1-6,TRBV18,CASSPPVHPGANSPLHF,TGTGCCAGCTCACCACCGGTCCACCCGGGGGCTAATTCACCCCTCCACTTT
few,.,TRBJ1-5,TRBV18,CASSPVKGDQPQHF,TGTGCCAGCTCACCGGTAAAGGGGGATCAGCCCCAGCATTTT
.,.,TRBJ1-1,TRBV13,CASSLMAGNTEAFF,TGTGCCAGCAGCTTAATGGCAGGGAACACTGAAGCTTTCTTT
.,.,TRBJ2-6,TRBV3-1,CASSHRLTYAGANVLTF,TGTGCCAGCAGCCACCGACTTACCTACGCTGGGGCCAACGTCCTGACTTTC
.,.,TRBJ1-2,TRBV12-3/TRBV12-4,CASSRGEIANYGYTF,TGTGCCAGCAGCCGAGGGGAAATAGCTAACTATGGCTACACCTTC
few,.,TRBJ1-2,TRBV19,CASSIGLPSDGYTF,TGTGCCAGTAGTATAGGCCTTCCCTCGGATGGCTACACCTTC
many,TRBD1,TRBJ1-5,TRBV29-1,CSVQGAGNQPQHF,TGCAGCGTTCAGGGGGCAGGCAATCAGCCCCAGCATTTT
few,TRBD1,TRBJ1-1,TRBV3-1,CASSHLDREGSQAFF,TGTGCCAGCAGCCATCTCGACAGGGAGGGCTCTCAAGCTTTCTTT
few,TRBD1,TRBJ1-5,TRBV5-5,CASSLTGTDQPQHF,TGTGCCAGCAGCCTTACCGGGACAGATCAGCCCCAGCATTTT
.,TRBD2,TRBJ2-7,TRBV2,CASSFQAGDPYEQYF,TGTGCCAGCAGCTTCCAAGCGGGGGACCCCTACGAGCAGTACTTC
few,.,TRBJ2-7,TRBV5-4,CASSSGQRTYEQYF,TGTGCCAGCAGCTCCGGACAGCGCACCTACGAGCAGTACTTC
few,TRBD1,TRBJ1-3,TRBV7-9,CASKQGAGNTIYF,TGTGCCAGCAAACAGGGGGCTGGAAACACCATATATTTT
few,.,TRBJ2-5,TRBV29-1,CSVVLLPIAIQETQYF,TGCAGCGTTGTGCTCCTACCTATAGCGATCCAAGAGACCCAGTACTTC
.,.,TRBJ1-2,TRBV12-3/TRBV12-4,CASSLGTAGGNYGYTF,TGTGCCAGCAGTTTGGGGACGGCGGGGGGTAACTATGGCTACACCTTC
.,.,TRBJ1-1,TRBV6-5,CASSPQDRNTEAFF,TGTGCCAGCAGTCCTCAGGACAGGAACACTGAAGCTTTCTTT
.,.,TRBJ1-5,TRBV29-1,CSVTSGAGNQPQHF,TGCAGCGTGACGAGTGGGGCCGGCAATCAGCCCCAGCATTTT
.,.,TRBJ1-4,TRBV12-3/TRBV12-4,CASSRGGEKLFF,TGTGCCAGCAGCCGAGGCGGGGAAAAACTGTTTTTT
.,.,TRBJ1-1,TRBV3-1,CASSQVDSRPAFF,TGTGCCAGCAGCCAAGTAGACAGCAGGCCAGCTTTCTTT
.,.,TRBJ2-7,TRBV5-5,CASSAHRVTYEQYF,TGTGCCAGCAGCGCCCACAGGGTTACCTACGAGCAGTACTTC
.,.,TRBJ2-5,TRBV29-1,CSVEWGTF,TGCAGCGTTGAATGGGGCACCTTC